This T cell receptor beta chain comes out of a study of T cells in Graves' hyperthyroidism and ophthalmopathy. Germline lookup yields CDR1 SGHVS and CDR2 FQNEAQ. This CDR3 contains 17 residues. Trimming cost V 2 bases and J 0 bases, with 16 bases left between them. It was RNA transcripts that yielded the amplified TCR beta CDR3 regions. The HTBI primer set was used in a first-round RT-PCR of the TCR CDR3. TCRdb called the multiplex PCR reads again in MiXCR, with one record for every CDR3 protein. Among around 690,000 distinct CDR3 sequences, around 15% were seen once, and the ten largest hold around a sixth. At least ten counts were recorded for this clonotype.

This sequence joins TRBV7-8 and TRBJ1-1; the D is unclear. This receptor was obtained from a man aged 45-65 years with Graves' hyperthyroidism. Sequencing input: blood. The chain's CDR3 is CASSLRRLSPMNTEAFF. The CDR3 DNA reads TGTGCCAGCAGCTTACGGCGCCTTTCTCCGATGAACACTGAAGCTTTCTTT.